A single sample gave rise to the 9 T cell receptor beta chains below, sequenced in a study of shared clonotypes between healthy human individuals. Naive CD8 cells lacked CD45RO, underwent positive selection for CCR7 and left out terminally differentiated effector memory CD45RA+ cells. Method: immunoSEQ multiplex PCR; TCRdb's copy keeps in-frame clones and lacks some. This table holds around 700,000 clones, about 91% found once. The sequenced material came from naive CD8+ T cells sorted from blood. These receptors originate from a man younger than 40 in good health.

This CDR3 reads CASSPRTGGVTTNEKLFF. CDR3 nucleotides: TGTGCCAGCAGCCCCCGGACAGGGGGCGTCACAACTAATGAAAAACTGTTTTTT. The chain employs TRBV7-3 and TRBJ1-4, with 11 bases aligning to TRBD1. J was trimmed by 0 bases and V by 5 bases; bases with no gene match: 8. The CDR3 has 18 residues. CDR1 and CDR2 from the germline V gene are SGHTA and FQGTGA.

V gene TRBV6-1 combines with J gene TRBJ2-3; maybe TRBD2 (6 bases). CDR3 length: 16 amino acids. Looked up from germline, CDR1 is MNHNS and CDR2 is SASEGT. V gave up 2 bases and J gave up 10 bases, with 22 bases separating them. The CDR3 DNA sequence: TGTGCCAGCAGTGAATGGAGGAGGGCCCCTGAGGGTTCGCAGTATTTT. Amino acids: CASSEWRRAPEGSQYF.

This chain links TRBV5-6 with TRBJ2-1; D may be TRBD2 (6 bases). There are 14 residues in the CDR3. Germline V gives CDR1 SGHDT, CDR2 YYEEEE. The ends were cut back, 6 bases at V and 5 bases at J, with 15 bases in the middle. The CDR3 spells CASIKVAADNEQFF. The CDR3 DNA sequence: TGTGCCAGCATTAAGGTAGCGGCCGACAATGAGCAGTTCTTC. The variable domain in full, completed from reference TRBV5-6 and TRBJ2-1, reads DAGVTQSPTHLIKTRGQQVTLRCSPKSGHDTVSWYQQALGQGPQFIFQYYEEEERQRGNFPDRFSGHQFPNYSSELNVNALLLGDSALYLCASIKVAADNEQFFGPGTRLTVL.

The chain recombines TRBV5-6 with TRBJ2-3; D is undetermined. Germline CDR1 is SGHDT and CDR2 is YYEEEE. V lost 2 bases, J lost 3 bases, and 4 bases lay in between. This CDR3 region has 12 residues. CDR3 in amino acids: CASSFETDTQYF. In nucleotides, the CDR3 is TGTGCCAGCAGCTTCGAGACAGATACGCAGTATTTT.

The CDR3 bases are TGTGCCAGCAGTTTATCCATGGGAGACTTGGACACGAACAATGAGCAGTTCTTC. This encodes CASSLSMGDLDTNNEQFF. J is TRBJ2-1 and V is TRBV27; either TRBD1 or TRBD2 may fit D (5 bases each). Germline V gives CDR1 MNHEY, CDR2 SMNVEV (reference sequence). V lost 0 bases and J lost 5, with 20 bases in between. CDR3 length equals 18 residues.

The chain is built from TRBV10-3 and TRBJ2-3, with TRBD1 identical over 7 bases. The germline CDR1 and CDR2 sequences are ENHRY and SYGVKD. The CDR3 covers 15 residues. J gave up 0 bases and V 6 bases, and 6 bases lay outside the gene matches. Here the CDR3 reads CAISDGTDSTDTQYF. The CDR3 coding sequence is TGTGCCATCAGCGACGGGACAGACAGCACAGATACGCAGTATTTT.

This chain joins TRBV7-9 and TRBJ2-5; possible D gene TRBD1, 6 bases. The CDR3 has 17 residues. CDR1 is SEHNR, CDR2 FQNEAQ, per germline (reference sequence). Trimming left V 5 bases short and J 1 base short, with 20 bases between. The CDR3 is CASSLLSAGASQETQYF. The CDR3 DNA reads TGTGCCAGCAGCCTACTATCAGCAGGGGCATCCCAAGAGACCCAGTACTTC. Filled out from reference TRBV7-9 and TRBJ2-5, the complete variable domain reads DTGVSQNPRHKITKRGQNVTFRCDPISEHNRLYWYRQTLGQGPEFLTYFQNEAQLEKSRLLSDRFSAERPKGSFSTLEIQRTEQGDSAMYLCASSLLSAGASQETQYFGPGTRLLVL.

CDR3 residues: CSVPIFRDSYGYTF. CDR3 nucleotides: TGCAGCGTTCCCATATTCCGGGACAGCTATGGCTACACCTTC. The chain joins TRBV29-1 to TRBJ1-2; the match to TRBD1 covers 7 bases. The V and J ends lost 5 bases and 4 bases, in that order; junction bases with no gene match: 10. CDR3 size: 14 residues. The germline gives CDR1 SQVTM, CDR2 ANQGSEA.

CDR3 amino acids: CASRPMSGTGVYNEQFF. CDR3 nucleotides: TGTGCCAGCAGACCAATGTCCGGGACAGGGGTATACAATGAGCAGTTCTTC. The V call is TRBV27, the J call TRBJ2-1; TRBD1 matches 10 bases. J gave up 4 bases and V 6 bases, and 12 bases lay outside the gene matches. Germline CDR1 reads MNHEY; CDR2 reads SMNVEV (reference sequence). This CDR3 comprises 17 residues.